This record concerns one TCR beta chain sequence. Data came from immunoSEQ multiplex PCR; TCRdb stores just in-frame clones and leaves some out. Of some 130,000 clones in the sample, under 85% were seen once. These data belong to a study of blood T cell repertoires in COVID-19. Turning to the study itself: Donors in the United States, Italy and Spain gave samples during acute or convalescent COVID-19.

The ends lost 2 bases at V and 7 bases at J; junction bases unmatched: 1. In germline, CDR1 is MDHEN, CDR2 SYDVKM. There are 13 residues in the CDR3. The sample taken for sequencing was PBMCs or T cells enriched from blood (not recorded which). The chain couples TRBV28 to TRBJ2-2; 7 bases align to TRBD2. The receptor was isolated from a man younger than 45 who had recovered from COVID-19. The CDR3 nucleotides are TGTGCCAGCAGTTTACGGGGGGTCGGGGAGCTGTTTTTT. Translation gives CASSLRGVGELFF.